This is a list of T cell receptor beta chains from one sample in a study of shared clonotypes between healthy human individuals. TCRdb's copy holds only in-frame clones and misses some; the assay was immunoSEQ multiplex PCR. This sample has around 2.1 million clones, with 85% to 95% found just once. Sequences were obtained from naive CD8+ T cells from PBMCs. Receptors originate from a man aged 18 to 35 in good health. Some clones in this sample may be carry-over from other donors' samples. Both conserved end residues are part of each CDR3. D genes are given only for firm matches. Expanded clones are given a class, and other clones once, few, many or no size at all.

D	V	size	J	CDR3	DNA
NA	TRBV27	NA	TRBJ2-7	CASSLRGTPFYEQYF	TGTGCCAGCAGTTTAAGGGGGACTCCTTTTTACGAGCAGTACTTC
NA	TRBV2	NA	TRBJ1-5	CASSVGGLEPQHF	TGTGCCAGCAGTGTGGGGGGACTTGAGCCCCAGCATTTT
NA	TRBV7-9	NA	TRBJ1-1	CASSRSGGLDTEAFF	TGTGCCAGCAGCCGGTCGGGGGGTTTGGACACTGAAGCTTTCTTT
NA	TRBV7-9	NA	TRBJ2-7	CASSHGGRNLREQYF	TGTGCCAGCAGCCACGGGGGCAGGAACCTCCGGGAGCAGTACTTC
TRBD1	TRBV10-2	NA	TRBJ2-7	CASKETGGISYEQYF	TGCGCCAGCAAAGAGACAGGGGGGATTTCCTACGAGCAGTACTTC
NA	TRBV11-2	NA	TRBJ2-1	CASSLGRAVHNEQFF	TGTGCCAGCAGCTTAGGCCGAGCGGTCCACAATGAGCAGTTCTTC
NA	TRBV5-6	NA	TRBJ2-5	CASSRRTGPQETQYF	TGTGCCAGCAGCCGCCGGACTGGGCCGCAAGAGACCCAGTACTTC
TRBD1	TRBV18	NA	TRBJ2-7	CASSGTGRYEQYF	TGTGCCAGCTCGGGGACAGGTCGGTACGAGCAGTACTTC
NA	TRBV28	few	TRBJ1-1	CASSFPGWGTEAFF	TGTGCCAGCAGTTTCCCAGGGTGGGGCACTGAAGCTTTCTTT
TRBD1	TRBV19	NA	TRBJ2-7	CASSIASGQGIYEQYF	TGTGCCAGTAGTATAGCCTCGGGACAGGGGATCTACGAGCAGTACTTC
NA	TRBV11-2	NA	TRBJ2-3	CASSSGTSTDTQYF	TGTGCCAGCAGCTCAGGGACTTCCACAGATACGCAGTATTTT
TRBD2	TRBV7-6	NA	TRBJ2-7	CASSLGLAESYEQYF	TGTGCCAGCAGCTTGGGACTAGCGGAGTCCTACGAGCAGTACTTC
NA	TRBV11-2	NA	TRBJ2-1	CASSLGGRYNEQFF	TGTGCCAGCAGCTTAGGCGGACGGTACAATGAGCAGTTCTTC
TRBD1	TRBV27	NA	TRBJ2-7	CASSSSTGAEYEQYF	TGTGCCAGCAGTTCATCGACAGGGGCTGAATACGAGCAGTACTTC
NA	TRBV28	NA	TRBJ2-1	CASSLEVGYNEQFF	TGTGCCAGCAGTTTGGAGGTGGGGTACAATGAGCAGTTCTTC
NA	TRBV7-9	NA	TRBJ1-4	CASSLGGAGNEKLFF	TGTGCCAGCAGCTTGGGGGGCGCGGGTAATGAAAAACTGTTTTTT
NA	TRBV4-1	NA	TRBJ2-5	CASSQDTRLTQETQYF	TGCGCCAGCAGCCAAGATACGCGACTCACCCAAGAGACCCAGTACTTC
NA	TRBV6-6	NA	TRBJ1-2	CASSYSGDGYTF	TGTGCCAGCAGTTACTCGGGGGATGGCTACACCTTC
TRBD1	TRBV4-3	NA	TRBJ2-3	CASSRWDRGTDTQYF	TGCGCCAGCAGCCGATGGGACAGAGGAACAGATACGCAGTATTTT
NA	TRBV4-1	NA	TRBJ1-3	CASSQDRGSGNTIYF	TGCGCCAGCAGCCAAGATCGCGGCTCTGGAAACACCATATATTTT
TRBD1	TRBV4-1	NA	TRBJ2-7	CASSPGQGLYEQYF	TGCGCCAGCAGCCCCGGACAGGGGCTCTACGAGCAGTACTTC
NA	TRBV15	NA	TRBJ2-1	CATSRTIETAYNEQFF	TGTGCCACCAGCAGAACAATTGAGACAGCCTACAATGAGCAGTTCTTC
TRBD1	TRBV19	NA	TRBJ1-3	CASSIPDRGTGNTIYF	TGTGCCAGTAGTATCCCCGACAGGGGAACTGGAAACACCATATATTTT
NA	TRBV12-5	few	TRBJ1-1	CASGSSQGNTEAFF	TGTGCTAGTGGTTCGTCTCAGGGGAACACTGAAGCTTTCTTT
TRBD1	TRBV10-3	NA	TRBJ1-2	CAISGQGANYGYTF	TGTGCCATCAGCGGACAGGGGGCTAACTATGGCTACACCTTC
NA	TRBV29-1	NA	TRBJ2-3	CSVEAGYTQYF	TGCAGCGTTGAAGCTGGGTATACGCAGTATTTT
NA	TRBV7-6	NA	TRBJ2-7	CASSLTDSYEQYF	TGTGCCAGCAGCCTCACGGATTCCTACGAGCAGTACTTC
NA	TRBV7-3	NA	TRBJ2-7	CASSLDTSYEQYF	TGTGCCAGCAGCTTGGACACATCCTACGAGCAGTACTTC
NA	TRBV5-4	NA	TRBJ1-5	CASSFLFQPKNNQPQHF	TGTGCCAGCAGCTTTCTTTTCCAGCCCAAGAACAATCAGCCCCAGCATTTT
TRBD1	TRBV2	NA	TRBJ1-1	CASSEAPDRGDTEAFF	TGTGCCAGCAGTGAAGCGCCGGACAGGGGAGACACTGAAGCTTTCTTT
NA	TRBV7-9	NA	TRBJ2-3	CASRSAGPDTQYF	TGTGCCAGCAGGTCGGCGGGACCAGATACGCAGTATTTT
TRBD1	TRBV27	NA	TRBJ1-1	CASSSTGLGTEAFF	TGTGCCAGCAGCTCGACAGGGTTAGGGACTGAAGCTTTCTTT
NA	TRBV27	NA	TRBJ1-1	CASSLYAGDTEAFF	TGTGCCAGCAGTTTATACGCGGGGGACACTGAAGCTTTCTTT
TRBD2	TRBV4-1	NA	TRBJ2-1	CASSQTSGSYNEQFF	TGCGCCAGCAGCCAGACTAGCGGCTCCTACAATGAGCAGTTCTTC
TRBD2	TRBV28	NA	TRBJ2-1	CASSFLSQRGDNEQFF	TGTGCCAGCAGTTTCCTCTCTCAGCGGGGGGACAATGAGCAGTTCTTC
TRBD2	TRBV30	once	TRBJ2-3	CAWSVGAGDADTQYF	TGTGCCTGGAGTGTCGGGGCGGGAGATGCAGATACGCAGTATTTT
TRBD2	TRBV7-8	NA	TRBJ2-7	CASSLVPSGIYEQYF	TGTGCCAGCAGCTTAGTCCCTAGCGGAATCTACGAGCAGTACTTC
NA	TRBV7-6	NA	TRBJ2-5	CASSFAWLGGETQYF	TGTGCCAGCAGCTTCGCCTGGTTAGGCGGGGAGACCCAGTACTTC
NA	TRBV27	NA	TRBJ2-1	CASLPSRARGSLNEQFF	TGTGCCAGTCTCCCCTCCCGGGCCAGGGGATCCCTCAATGAGCAGTTCTTC
NA	TRBV9	NA	TRBJ1-4	CASFLEKELFF	TGTGCCAGCTTTCTTGAGAAGGAACTGTTTTTT
NA	TRBV14	NA	TRBJ2-7	CASRLTGWYEQYF	TGTGCCAGCAGGCTCACAGGGTGGTACGAGCAGTACTTC
NA	TRBV27	NA	TRBJ1-1	CASSLGRMNTEAFF	TGTGCCAGCAGTTTAGGCAGAATGAACACTGAAGCTTTCTTT
NA	TRBV28	NA	TRBJ2-1	CASSFDRPVGWYNEQFF	TGTGCCAGCAGTTTTGATCGACCGGTTGGTTGGTACAATGAGCAGTTCTTC
NA	TRBV7-8	NA	TRBJ1-5	CASSLVPGPKGRSNQPQHF	TGTGCCAGCAGCTTAGTTCCCGGGCCAAAGGGTCGTAGCAATCAGCCCCAGCATTTT
NA	TRBV6-6	NA	TRBJ2-7	CATKGPSYEQYF	TGTGCCACAAAAGGCCCCTCCTACGAGCAGTACTTC
NA	TRBV27	NA	TRBJ2-5	CASSFTPEYQETQYF	TGTGCCAGCAGTTTTACCCCTGAGTACCAAGAGACCCAGTACTTC
TRBD1	TRBV7-9	NA	TRBJ1-4	CASSSWREGAKEKLFF	TGTGCCAGCAGCTCATGGAGGGAGGGGGCAAAGGAAAAACTGTTTTTT
TRBD2	TRBV27	NA	TRBJ2-7	CASSLSRDPGLAGRDGLRQYF	TGTGCCAGCAGTTTATCAAGGGACCCGGGACTAGCGGGACGCGACGGGCTCCGGCAGTACTTC